The 11 T cell receptor beta chains listed next were all sequenced from one sample in a study of Graves' ophthalmopathy and Graves' hyperthyroidism. RNA served as the template for amplifying TCR beta CDR3 regions. HTBI primers served in a first-round RT-PCR, which a second-round multiplex PCR followed. TCRdb re-called the multiplex PCR reads through MiXCR, storing one row per CDR3 protein. Of some 370,000 distinct CDR3 sequences in the sample, about 18% were seen once. Sequenced input: peripheral blood. Every receptor here comes from an adult woman with stable Graves' hyperthyroidism.

The table lists this clonotype with many counts. J is TRBJ2-7 and V is TRBV6-1; TRBD2 is a possible D gene (8 bases). The CDR3 extends over 17 amino acids. The ends were cut back, 6 bases at V and 0 bases at J, with 21 bases in the middle. Germline V gene sequence: CDR1 MNHNS, CDR2 SASEGT. This chain's CDR3 is CASRKAGVGDSSYEQYF. The CDR3 bases are TGTGCCAGCAGAAAAGCGGGAGTAGGGGACAGCTCCTACGAGCAGTACTTC.

In its sample, this clonotype was seen many times. CDR3 residues: CASSSQDSGYEQYF. The CDR3 DNA reads as TGTGCCAGCAGTTCTCAGGACAGCGGCTACGAGCAGTACTTC. This chain joins TRBV28 and TRBJ2-7; D might be TRBD1 (6 bases). V dropped 4 bases and J dropped 3 bases, with 13 bases sitting between them. The CDR3 covers 14 residues. Germline CDR1 reads MDHEN; CDR2 reads SYDVKM.

This clonotype was observed at least ten times. This chain uses TRBV4-3 with TRBJ2-7, with D uncertain. The CDR3 runs 15 residues. Germline values: CDR1 LGHNA, CDR2 YSLEER. Deletions cut 0 bases from V and 1 base from J, with 10 bases between. The CDR3 reads CASSQDRSGSYEQYF. The CDR3, as DNA: TGCGCCAGCAGCCAAGATCGGTCTGGTTCCTACGAGCAGTACTTC.

This clonotype was observed many times. This sequence joins TRBV6-5 and TRBJ2-7; 9 bases agree with TRBD1. Losses at the gene ends were 4 bases for V and 5 bases for J; bases not matched to a gene: 6. The CDR3 covers 14 residues. The germline CDR1 and CDR2 sequences are MNHEY and SVGAGI. CDR3 sequence: CASSFGTGYNEQYF. Written as DNA, the CDR3 is TGTGCCAGCAGTTTCGGGACAGGGTACAACGAGCAGTACTTC.

On this clonotype: It is likely a read error, because the conserved phenylalanine at the end of the CDR3 is missing. V gene TRBV4-1 combines with J gene TRBJ2-5; 11 bases match TRBD2. Germline V gives CDR1 MGHRA, CDR2 YSYEKL. With 0 bases clipped from V and 4 bases from J, the junction kept 10 bases outside the gene matches. This CDR3 contains 18 residues. CDR3 DNA: TGCGCCAGCAGCCAAGAGGGACTAGCGGATCCTAGGGGAGAGACCCAGTACCTC. Residues: CASSQEGLADPRGETQYL.

This clonotype was observed at least ten times. V is TRBV19 and J is TRBJ2-5; D might be TRBD1 (5 bases). V was pared by 4 bases and J by 1 base, with 10 bases between. The germline gives CDR1 LNHDA, CDR2 SQIVND (reference sequence). CDR3 size: 14 residues. The CDR3 is CASSTTEAQETQYF. CDR3 nucleotides: TGTGCCAGTAGTACGACAGAGGCCCAAGAGACCCAGTACTTC.

This clonotype was seen repeatedly, ten times or more. The rearrangement uses TRBV25-1 and TRBJ2-7, with 10 nucleotides matching TRBD2. CDR1 is MGHDK and CDR2 is SYGVNS in the germline V gene. The CDR3 runs 13 residues. The V gene end was trimmed by 6 bases and the J gene end by 6 bases; junction bases not matched to a gene: 5. The CDR3 bases are TGTGCCAGCAGACTAGCGGGAAACGCCGAGCAGTACTTC. Encoded protein: CASRLAGNAEQYF.

This clonotype came up many times. The rearrangement uses TRBV18 and TRBJ1-5; 7 bases align to TRBD1. The CDR3 totals 16 residues. Germline V gene lookup returns CDR1 KGHSH and CDR2 LQKENI. The V and J ends lost 2 bases and 1 base, in that order; junction bases with no gene match: 5. Written as DNA, the CDR3 is TGTGCCAGCTCACCAGGGACAGTACTGAGCAATCAGCCCCAGCATTTT. It is translated as CASSPGTVLSNQPQHF. Full variable domain (missing parts from reference TRBV18 and TRBJ1-5): NAGVMQNPRHLVRRRGQEARLRCSPMKGHSHVYWYRQLPEEGLKFMVYLQKENIIDESGMPKERFSAEFPKEGPSILRIQQVVRGDSAAYFCASSPGTVLSNQPQHFGDGTRLSIL.

This clonotype was recorded a few times. The chain links TRBV18 to TRBJ1-1; 10 bases match TRBD1. With V trimmed by 4 bases and J by 4 bases, 9 bases remained unmatched. The germline V gene has CDR1 KGHSH and CDR2 LQKENI. The CDR3 runs to 16 residues. The DNA of the CDR3 is TGTGCCAGCTCACTACGACAGGGGGCTGGCGGCACTGAAGCTTTCTTT. Translated, it gives CASSLRQGAGGTEAFF.

Ten or more counts support this clonotype. The chain links TRBV20-1 to TRBJ2-7; 11 nucleotides align to TRBD1. J was trimmed by 5 bases and V by 4 bases; bases with no gene match: 4. CDR3 length: 13 residues. Germline assignment: CDR1 DFQATT and CDR2 SNEGSKA (reference sequence). The CDR3 nucleotides are TGCAGTGCTACGGACAGGGGGCAGGACGAGCAGTACTTC. As protein: CSATDRGQDEQYF.

In this sample, this clonotype turned up many times. The chain combines TRBV5-1 with TRBJ2-7; the D gene is possibly TRBD1 (6 bases). The CDR3 totals 14 residues. Trimming took 5 bases from V and 5 from J, leaving 17 bases between them. The germline gives CDR1 SGHRS, CDR2 YFSETQ. CDR3 sequence: CASRPTGLRDEQYF. In nucleotides, the CDR3 is TGCGCCAGCAGACCAACAGGGTTACGGGACGAGCAGTACTTC.